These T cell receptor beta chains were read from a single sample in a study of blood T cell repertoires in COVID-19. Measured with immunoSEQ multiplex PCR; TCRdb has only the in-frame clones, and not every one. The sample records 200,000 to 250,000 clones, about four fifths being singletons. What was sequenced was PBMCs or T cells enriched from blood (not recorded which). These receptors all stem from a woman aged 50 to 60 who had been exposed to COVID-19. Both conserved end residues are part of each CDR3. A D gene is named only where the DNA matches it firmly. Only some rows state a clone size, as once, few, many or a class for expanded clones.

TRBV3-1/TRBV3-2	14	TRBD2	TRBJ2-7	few	CASSKAGGRYEQYF	TGTGCCAGCAGTAAAGCGGGGGGCAGGTACGAGCAGTACTTC
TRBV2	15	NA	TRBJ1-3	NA	CASSLGGTSGNTIYF	TGTGCCAGCAGTCTGGGGGGAACCTCTGGAAACACCATATATTTT
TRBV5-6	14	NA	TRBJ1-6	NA	CASSLGQESSPLHF	TGTGCCAGCAGCTTGGGACAGGAAAGTTCACCCCTCCACTTT
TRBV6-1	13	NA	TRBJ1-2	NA	CASSERDIAGYTF	TGTGCCAGCAGTGAGAGGGATATAGCTGGCTACACCTTC
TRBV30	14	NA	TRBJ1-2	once	CAWAPDRPNYGYTF	TGTGCCTGGGCCCCGGACAGACCTAACTATGGCTACACCTTC
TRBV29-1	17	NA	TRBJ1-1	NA	CSVEPLDTKGGDTEAFF	TGCAGCGTTGAACCCCTGGACACAAAGGGTGGGGACACTGAAGCTTTCTTT
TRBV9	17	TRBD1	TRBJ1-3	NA	CASSVGVGDSSGNTIYF	TGTGCCAGCAGCGTAGGAGTTGGGGACAGCTCTGGAAACACCATATATTTT
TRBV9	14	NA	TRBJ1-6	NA	CASSPTVSGSPLHF	TGTGCCAGCAGCCCGACCGTGAGCGGTTCACCCCTCCACTTT
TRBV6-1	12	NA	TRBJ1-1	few	CASSERRTEAFF	TGTGCCAGCAGTGAAAGGAGGACTGAAGCTTTCTTT
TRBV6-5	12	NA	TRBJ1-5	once	CASGVEDQPQHF	TGTGCCAGCGGAGTTGAAGATCAGCCCCAGCATTTT
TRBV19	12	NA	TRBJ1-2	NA	CASSPPSGGYTF	TGTGCCAGTAGTCCCCCCAGCGGGGGCTACACCTTC
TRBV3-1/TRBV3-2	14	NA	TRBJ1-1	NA	CASTRRGLNTEAFF	TGTGCCAGCACCAGAAGGGGCCTGAACACTGAAGCTTTCTTT
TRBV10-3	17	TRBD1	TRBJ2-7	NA	CAISTATLRGGAYEQYF	TGTGCCATCAGTACCGCCACGCTCAGAGGGGGCGCGTACGAGCAGTACTTC
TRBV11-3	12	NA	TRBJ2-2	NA	CASSRDTGELFF	TGTGCCAGCAGCCGAGACACCGGGGAGCTGTTTTTT